These T cell receptor beta chains were read from a single sample in a study of neurological immune-mediated disorders. In TCRdb, the 5' RACE reads were re-called with MiXCR into one record per CDR3 protein. Among 80,000 or so distinct CDR3 sequences, approximately 9.4% were seen once, and the ten largest hold 1.7%. Sequenced material: PBMCs. These receptors were collected from a man aged 50 or older in good health. Each CDR3 is given with its conserved first and last residue. The order of the fields is J gene, clone size, V gene, D gene, CDR3 DNA, CDR3 protein. The D gene is left open where the match is weak. Only part of the rows carry a size: once, few, many, or a class if the clone is expanded.

TRBJ1-4 . TRBV20-1 . TGCAGTGCGCGATCCCTCGGACAAATCAATGAAAAACTGTTTTTT CSARSLGQINEKLFF
TRBJ2-7 many TRBV6-5 TRBD1 TGTGCCAGCAGTCGACCAAACAGGGGTAGTTCCTACGAGCAGTACTTC CASSRPNRGSSYEQYF
TRBJ2-5 . TRBV5-1 . TGCGCCAGCAGCTTGTTGGGGGTACCAGGAGAGACCCAGTACTTC CASSLLGVPGETQYF
TRBJ2-7 many TRBV6-1 TRBD1 TGTGCCAGCACAGGGGGCATCTACGAGCAGTACTTC CASTGGIYEQYF
TRBJ1-5 many TRBV5-1 . TGCGCCAGCAGCTTGGACGGGGCGGGCGGGCCCCAGCATTTT CASSLDGAGGPQHF
TRBJ1-5 . TRBV28 . TGTGCCAGCACCTTGGTAGGGGGGAATCAGCCCCAGCATTTT CASTLVGGNQPQHF
TRBJ2-7 many TRBV5-1 . TGCGCCAGCAGCTCGGAGGGAGCCTACGAGCAGTACTTC CASSSEGAYEQYF
TRBJ2-3 many TRBV20-1 TRBD2 TGCAGTGCTAGTGGGTTTGGGGAGGGGAGTGTGGATACGCAGTATTTT CSASGFGEGSVDTQYF
TRBJ2-7 many TRBV5-1 TRBD1 TGCGCCAGCAGCCTGGGACGGGACAGGGGCTACGAGCAGTACTTC CASSLGRDRGYEQYF
TRBJ2-4 many TRBV9 TRBD2 TGTGCCAGCAGCGTAGACGGGGGGGTCGGCCTAGCCAAAAACATTCAGTACTTC CASSVDGGVGLAKNIQYF
TRBJ2-1 many TRBV25-1 TRBD1 TGTGCCAGCAGTGACTCAGGGGACAGGGAGCGATCTAAGCAGTTCTTC CASSDSGDRERSKQFF
TRBJ2-7 many TRBV6-2/TRBV6-3 . TGTGCCAGCATGACGGGGTCCTACGAGCAGTACTTC CASMTGSYEQYF
TRBJ2-1 many TRBV5-5 TRBD2 TGTGCCAGCAGCGCGGCTAGCGGGGGGGCCCCGTATGAGCAGTTCTTC CASSAASGGAPYEQFF
TRBJ2-2 many TRBV20-1 TRBD2 TGCAGTGCTAGAGATCCTAGCGGGAGTACCGGGGAGCTGTTTTTT CSARDPSGSTGELFF
TRBJ2-7 many TRBV28 TRBD2 TGTGCCAGCAGTCATCCCGGGACTAGCGCGCAGTACTTC CASSHPGTSAQYF
TRBJ2-3 many TRBV6-2/TRBV6-3 TRBD2 TGTGCCAGCAGGACCTTAGCGGGACGGAGCACAGATACGCAGTATTTT CASRTLAGRSTDTQYF
TRBJ2-5 many TRBV6-2/TRBV6-3 TRBD2 TGTGCCAGCATCCCCGCGGGCGGGAGGCCCATGACCCAGTACTTC CASIPAGGRPMTQYF
TRBJ1-6 many TRBV2 TRBD1 TGTGCCAGCAGTCCGGGACAGTTTCCCCCCCTCCACTTT CASSPGQFPPLHF
TRBJ2-3 many TRBV20-1 . TGCAGTGCCGGACTTCCGGGACCCGGAGGCCCAGATACGCAGTATTTT CSAGLPGPGGPDTQYF
TRBJ2-7 many TRBV6-6 . TGTGCCAGCAGCCGTGAAGAAGCCTACGAGCAGTACTTC CASSREEAYEQYF
TRBJ1-4 few TRBV5-1 . TGCGCCAGCAGAATGGAGGAGAAGAATGAAAAACTGTTTTTT CASRMEEKNEKLFF
TRBJ2-1 many TRBV5-1 TRBD2 TGCGCCAGCAGCTTGATCTGGACTAGCGGAGATGAGCAGTTCTTC CASSLIWTSGDEQFF
TRBJ2-1 . TRBV28 TRBD2 TGTGCCAGCAGTCCCGCGGGGGTGGCGCGTGAAGAGCAGTTCTTC CASSPAGVAREEQFF
TRBJ2-7 many TRBV7-2 . TGTGCCAGCAGCTTAGGCGGCGGCTCCTACGAGCAGTACTTC CASSLGGGSYEQYF
TRBJ1-1 . TRBV18 . TGTGCCAGCTCAGAAATGGATGTTGTTTTCTTT CASSEMDVVFF
TRBJ2-5 many TRBV29-1 TRBD1 TGCAGCTTCCGGGACAGGGGGCGCGAAGAGACCCAGTACTTC CSFRDRGREETQYF
TRBJ2-7 many TRBV7-2 . TGTGCCAGCAGCTTATCCCTAGCGGCCAGGGGGCAGTACTTC CASSLSLAARGQYF
TRBJ2-1 many TRBV7-2 TRBD1 TGTGCCAGCAGCTTTACCCGGACAGGGGGCAGGAATGAGCAGTTCTTC CASSFTRTGGRNEQFF
TRBJ2-7 many TRBV20-1 TRBD2 TGCAGTGCTGCCGGGACTAACTACTACGAGCAGTACTTC CSAAGTNYYEQYF
TRBJ2-7 many TRBV24-1 TRBD2 TGTGCCACCAGTGCCGGGACTAGCGTCTCCTACGAGCAGTACTTC CATSAGTSVSYEQYF
TRBJ1-2 many TRBV24-1 . TGTGCCACCAGAGACTCGGGAGGAGGCTACACCTTC CATRDSGGGYTF
TRBJ2-5 many TRBV7-2 TRBD2 TGTGCCAGCCAAGGGACTTTAGCGGGAGGGGAGACCCAGTACTTC CASQGTLAGGETQYF
TRBJ2-7 many TRBV5-1 TRBD1 TGCGCCAGCAGCTTTACAGGGGTCCACGAGCAGTACTTC CASSFTGVHEQYF
TRBJ2-2 few TRBV20-1 . TGCAGTGCTAGAGATCGGCCTAGCGCTAACACCGGGGAGCTGTTTTTT CSARDRPSANTGELFF
TRBJ2-1 many TRBV7-2 . TGTGCCAGCAGCTTATATTCAGCGGAGCAGTTCTTC CASSLYSAEQFF
TRBJ1-5 . TRBV3-1 TRBD1 TGTGCCAGCGGCGGGACAGGCCGTCAGCCCCAGCATTTT CASGGTGRQPQHF
TRBJ2-3 few TRBV20-1 TRBD2 TGCAGTGCTAGAGGGACTAGCGGGGGGGCAGATACGCAGTATTTT CSARGTSGGADTQYF
TRBJ2-3 many TRBV29-1 TRBD2 TGCAGCGGGACTAGCGGGAGGCGTAGCACAGATACGCAGTATTTT CSGTSGRRSTDTQYF
TRBJ2-4 many TRBV5-1 . TGCGCCAGCAGCTTAGTGGCAGGGAAAAACATTCAGTACTTC CASSLVAGKNIQYF
TRBJ1-2 many TRBV12-3/TRBV12-4 . TGTGCCAGCAGTTTAGGTCAGGGCTATGGCTACACCTTC CASSLGQGYGYTF
TRBJ2-2 many TRBV29-1 . TGCAGCGGACGAAGGGGACTGGCGAACACCGGGGAGCTGTTTTTT CSGRRGLANTGELFF
TRBJ2-5 many TRBV20-1 TRBD2 TGCAGTGCTACTCCAAAGCCGGGACTAGCGGGGTGGTTGGAGACCCAGTACTTC CSATPKPGLAGWLETQYF
TRBJ2-7 many TRBV20-1 . TGCAGTGCTAGAGATTTCCCGGGGGACACCTACGAGCAGTACTTC CSARDFPGDTYEQYF
TRBJ2-3 many TRBV10-3 . TGTGCCATCAGGGGACCAGGAGGGCTAGATACGCAGTATTTT CAIRGPGGLDTQYF
TRBJ1-2 many TRBV14 TRBD1 TGTGCCAGCAGCCAACGGACAGGGATAAGTCGGGGCTACACCTTC CASSQRTGISRGYTF